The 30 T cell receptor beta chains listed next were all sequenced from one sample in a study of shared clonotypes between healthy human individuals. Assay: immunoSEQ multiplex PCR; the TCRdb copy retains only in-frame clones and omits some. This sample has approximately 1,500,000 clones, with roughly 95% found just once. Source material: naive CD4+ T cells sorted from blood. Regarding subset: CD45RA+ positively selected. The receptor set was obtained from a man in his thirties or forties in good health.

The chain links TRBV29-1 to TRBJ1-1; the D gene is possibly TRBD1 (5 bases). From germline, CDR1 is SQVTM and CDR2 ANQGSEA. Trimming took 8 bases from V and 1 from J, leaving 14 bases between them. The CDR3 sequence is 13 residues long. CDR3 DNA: TGCAGCCCATTCCGCGGGGGGAACACTGAAGCTTTCTTT. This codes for CSPFRGGNTEAFF. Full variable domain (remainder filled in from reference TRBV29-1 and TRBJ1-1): SAVISQKPSRDICQRGTSLTIQCQVDSQVTMMFWYRQQPGQSLTLIATANQGSEATYESGFVIDKFPISRPNLTFSTLTVSNMSPEDSSIYLCSPFRGGNTEAFFGQGTRLTVV.

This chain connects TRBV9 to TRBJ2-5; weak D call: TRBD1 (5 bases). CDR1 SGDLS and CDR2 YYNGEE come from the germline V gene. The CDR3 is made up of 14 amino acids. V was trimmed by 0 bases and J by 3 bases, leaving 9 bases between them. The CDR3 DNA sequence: TGTGCCAGCAGCGTAGGGGGCAGGGAAGAGACCCAGTACTTC. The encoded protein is CASSVGGREETQYF.

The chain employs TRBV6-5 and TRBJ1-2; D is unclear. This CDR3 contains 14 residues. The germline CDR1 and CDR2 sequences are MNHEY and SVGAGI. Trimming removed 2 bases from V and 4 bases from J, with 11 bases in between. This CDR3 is CASSYDTGGYGYTF. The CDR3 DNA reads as TGTGCCAGCAGTTACGATACGGGCGGCTATGGCTACACCTTC.

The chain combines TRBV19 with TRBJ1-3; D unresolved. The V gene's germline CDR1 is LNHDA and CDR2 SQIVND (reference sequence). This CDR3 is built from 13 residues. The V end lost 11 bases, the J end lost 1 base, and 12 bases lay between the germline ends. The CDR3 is CAAGLESGNTIYF. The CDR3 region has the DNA TGTGCCGCCGGATTAGAATCTGGAAACACCATATATTTT.

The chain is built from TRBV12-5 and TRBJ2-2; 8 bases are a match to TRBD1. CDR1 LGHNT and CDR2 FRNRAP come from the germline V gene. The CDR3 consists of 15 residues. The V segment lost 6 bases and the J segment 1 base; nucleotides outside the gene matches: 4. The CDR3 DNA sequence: TGTGCTAGTGGACCGGGGACAGGGAACACCGGGGAGCTGTTTTTT. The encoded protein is CASGPGTGNTGELFF.

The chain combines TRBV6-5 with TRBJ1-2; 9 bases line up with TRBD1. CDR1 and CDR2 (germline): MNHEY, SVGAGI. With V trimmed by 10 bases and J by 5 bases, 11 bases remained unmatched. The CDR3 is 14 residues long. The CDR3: CATYPGTGIYGYTF. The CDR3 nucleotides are TGTGCCACCTATCCCGGGACAGGGATTTATGGCTACACCTTC.

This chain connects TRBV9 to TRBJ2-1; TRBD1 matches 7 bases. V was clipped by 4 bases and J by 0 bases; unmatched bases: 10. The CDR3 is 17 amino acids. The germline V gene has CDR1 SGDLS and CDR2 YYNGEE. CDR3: CASSPWDSVISYNEQFF. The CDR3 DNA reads TGTGCCAGCAGCCCCTGGGACAGCGTTATCTCCTACAATGAGCAGTTCTTC.

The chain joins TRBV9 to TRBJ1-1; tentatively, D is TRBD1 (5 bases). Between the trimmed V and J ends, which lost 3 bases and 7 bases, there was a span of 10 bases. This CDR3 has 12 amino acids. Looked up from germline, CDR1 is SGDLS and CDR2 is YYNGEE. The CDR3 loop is CASSAGRSEAFF. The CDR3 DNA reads TGTGCCAGCAGCGCGGGACGGAGTGAAGCTTTCTTT.

CDR3 residues: CSVEKGNQNIQYF. The CDR3 DNA follows: TGCAGCGTTGAAAAGGGGAATCAAAACATTCAGTACTTC. This chain uses TRBV29-1 with TRBJ2-4; D might be TRBD1 (5 bases). In germline, CDR1 is SQVTM, CDR2 ANQGSEA. This CDR3 contains 13 residues. Trimming took 2 bases from V and 5 from J, leaving 10 bases between them.

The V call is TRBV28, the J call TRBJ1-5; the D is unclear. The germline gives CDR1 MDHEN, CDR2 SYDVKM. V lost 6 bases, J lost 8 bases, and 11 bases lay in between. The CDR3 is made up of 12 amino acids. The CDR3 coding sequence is TGTGCCAGCAGAGATATCGGAGAGCCCCAGCATTTT. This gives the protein CASRDIGEPQHF.

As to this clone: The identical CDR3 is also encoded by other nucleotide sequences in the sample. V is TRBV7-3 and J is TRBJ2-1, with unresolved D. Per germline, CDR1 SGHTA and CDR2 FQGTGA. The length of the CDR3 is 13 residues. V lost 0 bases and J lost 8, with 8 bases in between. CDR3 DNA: TGTGCCAGCAGCTTAACGAGAAGGGATGAGCAGTTCTTC. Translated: CASSLTRRDEQFF.

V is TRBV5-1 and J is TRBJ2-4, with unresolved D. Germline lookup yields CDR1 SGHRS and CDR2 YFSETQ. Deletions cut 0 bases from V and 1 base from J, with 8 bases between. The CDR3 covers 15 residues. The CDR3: CASSLVVGAKNIQYF. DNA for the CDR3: TGCGCCAGCAGCTTGGTGGTGGGGGCCAAAAACATTCAGTACTTC. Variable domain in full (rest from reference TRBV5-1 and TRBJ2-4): KAGVTQTPRYLIKTRGQQVTLSCSPISGHRSVSWYQQTPGQGLQFLFEYFSETQRNKGNFPGRFSGRQFSNSRSEMNVSTLELGDSALYLCASSLVVGAKNIQYFGAGTRLSVL.

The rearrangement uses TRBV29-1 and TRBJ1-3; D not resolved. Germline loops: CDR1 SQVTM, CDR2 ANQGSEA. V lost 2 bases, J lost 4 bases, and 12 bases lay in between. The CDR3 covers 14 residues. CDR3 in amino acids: CSVEKGKWGNTIYF. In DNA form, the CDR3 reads TGCAGCGTTGAAAAGGGTAAGTGGGGAAACACCATATATTTT.

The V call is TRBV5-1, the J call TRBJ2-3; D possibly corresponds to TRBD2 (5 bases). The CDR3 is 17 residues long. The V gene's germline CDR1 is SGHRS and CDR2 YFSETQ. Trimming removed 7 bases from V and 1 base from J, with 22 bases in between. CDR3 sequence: CASQRFEGDIGTDTQYF. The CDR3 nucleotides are TGCGCCAGCCAGCGGTTTGAGGGCGATATTGGCACAGATACGCAGTATTTT. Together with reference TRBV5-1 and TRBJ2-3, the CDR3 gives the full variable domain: KAGVTQTPRYLIKTRGQQVTLSCSPISGHRSVSWYQQTPGQGLQFLFEYFSETQRNKGNFPGRFSGRQFSNSRSEMNVSTLELGDSALYLCASQRFEGDIGTDTQYFGPGTRLTVL.

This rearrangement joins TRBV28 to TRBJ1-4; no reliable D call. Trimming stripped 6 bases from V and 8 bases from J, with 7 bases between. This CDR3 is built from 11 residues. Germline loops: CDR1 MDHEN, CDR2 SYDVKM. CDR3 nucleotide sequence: TGTGCCAGCAGCTGGAACGAAAAACTGTTTTTT. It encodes CASSWNEKLFF.

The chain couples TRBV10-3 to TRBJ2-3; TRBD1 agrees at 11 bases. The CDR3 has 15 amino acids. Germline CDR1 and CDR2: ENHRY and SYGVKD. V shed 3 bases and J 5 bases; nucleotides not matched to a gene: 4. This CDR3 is CAISDGQGAGDTQYF. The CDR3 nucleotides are TGTGCCATCAGTGACGGACAGGGGGCCGGAGATACGCAGTATTTT.

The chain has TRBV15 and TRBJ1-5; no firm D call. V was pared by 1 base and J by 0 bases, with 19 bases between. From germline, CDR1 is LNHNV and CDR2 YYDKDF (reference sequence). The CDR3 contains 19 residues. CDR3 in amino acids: CATSRGVGSRLYSNQPQHF. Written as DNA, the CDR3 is TGTGCCACCAGCAGAGGAGTGGGATCCAGGCTGTATAGCAATCAGCCCCAGCATTTT. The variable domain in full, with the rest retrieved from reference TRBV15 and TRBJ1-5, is DAMVIQNPRYQVTQFGKPVTLSCSQTLNHNVMYWYQQKSSQAPKLLFHYYDKDFNNEADTPDNFQSRRPNTSFCFLDIRSPGLGDTAMYLCATSRGVGSRLYSNQPQHFGDGTRLSIL.

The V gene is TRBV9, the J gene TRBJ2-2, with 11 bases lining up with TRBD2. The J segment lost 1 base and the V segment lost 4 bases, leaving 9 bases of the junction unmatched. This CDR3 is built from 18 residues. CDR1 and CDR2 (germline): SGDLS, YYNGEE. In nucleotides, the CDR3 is TGTGCCAGCAGCCCTCGGACTAGCGGGCCCGGGAACACCGGGGAGCTGTTTTTT. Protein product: CASSPRTSGPGNTGELFF. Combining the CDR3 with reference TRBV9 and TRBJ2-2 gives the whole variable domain DSGVTQTPKHLITATGQRVTLRCSPRSGDLSVYWYQQSLDQGLQFLIQYYNGEERAKGNILERFSAQQFPDLHSELNLSSLELGDSALYFCASSPRTSGPGNTGELFFGEGSRLTVL.

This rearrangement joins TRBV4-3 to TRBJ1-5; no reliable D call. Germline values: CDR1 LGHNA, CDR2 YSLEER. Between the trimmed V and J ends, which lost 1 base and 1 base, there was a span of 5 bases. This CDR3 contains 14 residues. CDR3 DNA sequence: TGCGCCAGCAGCCAAGGGCTCAGCAATCAGCCCCAGCATTTT. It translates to CASSQGLSNQPQHF.

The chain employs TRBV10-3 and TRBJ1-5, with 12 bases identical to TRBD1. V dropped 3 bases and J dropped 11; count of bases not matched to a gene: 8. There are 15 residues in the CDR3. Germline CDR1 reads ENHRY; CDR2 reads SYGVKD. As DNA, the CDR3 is TGTGCCATCAGTGAAGTGGGACAGGGGGCGAAGACCCAGCATTTT. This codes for CAISEVGQGAKTQHF.

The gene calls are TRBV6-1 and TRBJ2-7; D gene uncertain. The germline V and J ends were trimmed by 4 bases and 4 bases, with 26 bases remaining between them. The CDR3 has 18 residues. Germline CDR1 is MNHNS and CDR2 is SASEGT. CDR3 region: CASSAWVLRGREDYEQYF. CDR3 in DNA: TGTGCCAGCAGTGCATGGGTCCTTAGAGGCCGTGAGGATTACGAGCAGTACTTC.

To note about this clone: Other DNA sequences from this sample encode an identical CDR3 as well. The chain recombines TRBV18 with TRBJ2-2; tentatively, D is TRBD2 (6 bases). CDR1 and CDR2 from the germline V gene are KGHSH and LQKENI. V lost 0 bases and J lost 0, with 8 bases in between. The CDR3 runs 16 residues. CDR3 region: CASSPPGTANTGELFF. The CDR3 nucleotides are TGTGCCAGCTCACCACCAGGGACTGCGAACACCGGGGAGCTGTTTTTT.

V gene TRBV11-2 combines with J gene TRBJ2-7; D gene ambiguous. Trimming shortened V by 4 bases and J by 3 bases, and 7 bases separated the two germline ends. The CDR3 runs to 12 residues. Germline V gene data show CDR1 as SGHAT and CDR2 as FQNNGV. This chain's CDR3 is CASSYNRYEQYF. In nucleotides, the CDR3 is TGTGCCAGCAGCTATAATCGCTACGAGCAGTACTTC.

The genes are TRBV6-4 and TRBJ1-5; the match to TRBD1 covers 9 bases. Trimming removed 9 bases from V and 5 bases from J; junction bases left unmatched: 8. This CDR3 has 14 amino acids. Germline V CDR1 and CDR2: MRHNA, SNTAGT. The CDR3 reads CASGPGQGYQPQHF. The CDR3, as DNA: TGTGCCAGTGGACCGGGACAGGGTTATCAGCCCCAGCATTTT.

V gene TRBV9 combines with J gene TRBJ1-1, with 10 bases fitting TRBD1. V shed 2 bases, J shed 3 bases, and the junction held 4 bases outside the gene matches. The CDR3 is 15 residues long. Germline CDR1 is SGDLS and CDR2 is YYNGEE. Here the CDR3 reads CASSVDRGLYTEAFF. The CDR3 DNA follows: TGTGCCAGCAGCGTCGACAGGGGGCTGTACACTGAAGCTTTCTTT.

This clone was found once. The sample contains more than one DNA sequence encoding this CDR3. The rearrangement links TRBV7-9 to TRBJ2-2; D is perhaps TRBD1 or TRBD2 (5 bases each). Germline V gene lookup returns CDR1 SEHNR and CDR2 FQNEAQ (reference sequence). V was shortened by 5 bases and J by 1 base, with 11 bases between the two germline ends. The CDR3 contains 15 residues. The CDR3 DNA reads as TGTGCCAGCAGCCCCGAGGGGCTGAACACCGGGGAGCTGTTTTTT. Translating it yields CASSPEGLNTGELFF.

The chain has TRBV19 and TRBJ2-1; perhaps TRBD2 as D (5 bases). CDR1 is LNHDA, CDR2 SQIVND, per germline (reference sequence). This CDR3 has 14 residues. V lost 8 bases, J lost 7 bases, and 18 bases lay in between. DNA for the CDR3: TGTGCCAGTTCCCTCTTGGGCTCGGGGAATGAGCAGTTCTTC. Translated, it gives CASSLLGSGNEQFF. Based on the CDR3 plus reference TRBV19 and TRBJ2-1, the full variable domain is DGGITQSPKYLFRKEGQNVTLSCEQNLNHDAMYWYRQDPGQGLRLIYYSQIVNDFQKGDIAEGYSVSREKKESFPLTVTSAQKNPTAFYLCASSLLGSGNEQFFGPGTRLTVL.

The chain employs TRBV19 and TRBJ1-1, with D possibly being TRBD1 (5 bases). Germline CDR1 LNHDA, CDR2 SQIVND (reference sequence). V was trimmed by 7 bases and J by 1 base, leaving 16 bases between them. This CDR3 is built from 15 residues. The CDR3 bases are TGTGCCAGTACTATGTGGGGGACCGCGAACACTGAAGCTTTCTTT. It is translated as CASTMWGTANTEAFF.

CDR3: CASRLNQGVEAFF. The CDR3 region has the DNA TGTGCCAGCAGGCTTAACCAGGGGGTTGAAGCTTTCTTT. The chain carries TRBV5-4 and TRBJ1-1; 7 nucleotides match TRBD1. The CDR3 consists of 13 residues. With V trimmed by 5 bases and J by 7 bases, 8 bases remained unmatched. Germline loops: CDR1 SGHNT, CDR2 YYREEE (reference sequence). Based on the CDR3 plus reference TRBV5-4 and TRBJ1-1, the full variable domain is ETGVTQSPTHLIKTRGQQVTLRCSSQSGHNTVSWYQQALGQGPQFIFQYYREEENGRGNFPPRFSGLQFPNYSSELNVNALELDDSALYLCASRLNQGVEAFFGQGTRLTVV.

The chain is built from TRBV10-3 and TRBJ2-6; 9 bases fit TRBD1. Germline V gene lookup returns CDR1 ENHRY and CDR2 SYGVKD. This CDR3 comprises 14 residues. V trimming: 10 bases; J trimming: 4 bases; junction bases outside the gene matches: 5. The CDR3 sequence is CATRTGAGANVLTF. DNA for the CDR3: TGTGCCACCAGGACAGGGGCCGGGGCCAACGTCCTGACTTTC.